Included here is one T cell receptor (beta chain) sequence, with context. The antigen is undetermined. The V gene lost 3 bases and the J gene lost 0 bases, with 18 bases spanning the gap. This CDR3 contains 19 residues. CDR1 and CDR2 from the germline V gene are ENHRY and SYGVKD. The sample belongs to a study of T cell repertoires in cytomegalovirus infection. Via MiXCR, TCRdb re-called the reads, giving one row per CDR3 protein. The sample lists about 920,000 distinct CDR3 sequences, roughly 30% occurring once. The V gene is TRBV10-3, the J gene TRBJ1-6; maybe TRBD1 (5 bases). The sample was cultured CD8+ T cells from PBMCs, taken from culture after CMV antigen stimulation. This TCR was sampled from a human donor in good health (CMV status not recorded). Some clones in this sample may be carry-over from other donors' samples. CDR3 coding DNA: TGTGCCATCAGTGACCCCCCCAGGCCCAGGGACTCCTATAATTCACCCCTCCACTTT. Protein sequence: CAISDPPRPRDSYNSPLHF.